These 14 T cell receptor beta chains were sequenced from one sample in a study of OX40 agonist ivuxolimab in advanced cancers. Some clones are missing from TCRdb's copy, which holds only in-frame ones; the method was immunoSEQ multiplex PCR. The sample lists tens of thousands of clones, roughly 80% occurring once. The source material was CD4+ or CD8+ T cells sorted from blood, sampled in a trial of the OX40 agonist ivuxolimab. These receptor sequences come from an adult with an advanced solid tumor such as melanoma, head and neck, liver or kidney cancer.

This clone showed up just a few times. This rearrangement joins TRBV30 to TRBJ1-1, with no clear D. V was clipped by 5 bases and J by 0 bases, with 4 bases between them. The CDR3 consists of 11 residues. CDR1 is GTSNPN, CDR2 SVGIG, per germline (reference sequence). In DNA form, the CDR3 reads TGTGCCTGGTCCATGAACACTGAAGCTTTCTTT. Amino acids: CAWSMNTEAFF.

This rearrangement joins TRBV7-3 to TRBJ2-3, with D tentatively TRBD1 (6 bases). The V gene's germline CDR1 is SGHTA and CDR2 FQGTGA. Trimming removed 5 bases from V and 7 bases from J, with 10 bases in between. The CDR3 is made up of 12 amino acids. The CDR3 DNA reads as TGTGCCAGCAGCGAAGGGGGAAATACGCAGTATTTT. It translates to CASSEGGNTQYF. Drawing the rest from reference TRBV7-3 and TRBJ2-3, the complete variable domain is GAGVSQTPSNKVTEKGKYVELRCDPISGHTALYWYRQSLGQGPEFLIYFQGTGAADDSGLPNDRFFAVRPEGSVSTLKIQRTERGDSAVYLCASSEGGNTQYFGPGTRLTVL.

This clone showed up just once. The J gene is TRBJ2-7, the V gene TRBV6-5; D not resolved. This CDR3 is 15 amino acids long. Trimming cost V 6 bases and J 1 base, with 16 bases left between them. Looked up from germline, CDR1 is MNHEY and CDR2 is SVGAGI. CDR3 nucleotide sequence: TGTGCCAGCAGCGTGACCTGGACGGTATCCTACGAGCAGTACTTC. This encodes CASSVTWTVSYEQYF.

V gene TRBV19 combines with J gene TRBJ1-4, with D hard to call. Germline V CDR1 and CDR2: LNHDA, SQIVND (reference sequence). The CDR3 covers 14 residues. The V and J ends lost 5 bases and 3 bases respectively, with 10 bases between them. The CDR3 protein is CASSWAISNEKLFF. CDR3 in DNA: TGTGCCAGTAGTTGGGCCATATCTAATGAAAAACTGTTTTTT. Combining the CDR3 with reference TRBV19 and TRBJ1-4 gives the whole variable domain DGGITQSPKYLFRKEGQNVTLSCEQNLNHDAMYWYRQDPGQGLRLIYYSQIVNDFQKGDIAEGYSVSREKKESFPLTVTSAQKNPTAFYLCASSWAISNEKLFFGSGTQLSVL.

V and J are TRBV7-2 and TRBJ2-3, with TRBD2 matching 8 bases. From germline, CDR1 is SGHTA and CDR2 FQGNSA. Trimming at V came to 4 bases and at J to 4 bases, leaving 4 bases not matched to a gene. This CDR3 comprises 14 residues. The CDR3 DNA sequence: TGTGCCAGCAGCTCCCGGGGGGGCGCAGATACGCAGTATTTT. Translated: CASSSRGGADTQYF. The variable domain in full, with the rest retrieved from reference TRBV7-2 and TRBJ2-3, is GAGVSQSPSNKVTEKGKDVELRCDPISGHTALYWYRQSLGQGLEFLIYFQGNSAPDKSGLPSDRFSAERTGGSVSTLTIQRTQQEDSAVYLCASSSRGGADTQYFGPGTRLTVL.

This clone was seen only a few times. This chain joins TRBV19 and TRBJ1-2; D gene ambiguous. The V and J ends lost 5 bases and 0 bases respectively, with 7 bases between them. The CDR3 covers 13 residues. CDR1 and CDR2 (germline): LNHDA, SQIVND (reference sequence). The CDR3 coding sequence is TGTGCCAGTAGTCCGCTCCCTAACTATGGCTACACCTTC. The encoded protein is CASSPLPNYGYTF.

The chain has TRBV6-6 and TRBJ2-5; no firm D call. The germline V gene has CDR1 MNHNY and CDR2 SVGAGI (reference sequence). V was shortened by 6 bases and J by 5 bases, with 7 bases between the two germline ends. The CDR3 has 11 amino acids. CDR3 protein: CASRYEETQYF. The CDR3 DNA sequence: TGTGCCAGCAGGTATGAGGAGACCCAGTACTTC.

The chain joins TRBV7-2 to TRBJ2-5; D possibly matches TRBD1 or TRBD2 (5 bases each). The V end lost 4 bases, the J end lost 9 bases, and 18 bases lay between the germline ends. This CDR3 is 14 amino acids long. The germline V gene encodes CDR1 SGHTA and CDR2 FQGNSA. The CDR3 bases are TGTGCCAGCAGCTCCCTAAGGTTGAGAGGGGCCCAGTACTTC. Its protein is CASSSLRLRGAQYF.

The chain recombines TRBV10-3 with TRBJ1-2; no reliable D call. The CDR3 loop spans 12 amino acids. The germline gives CDR1 ENHRY, CDR2 SYGVKD. V was pared by 8 bases and J by 8 bases, with 15 bases between. The CDR3 protein is CAIGELAGGYTF. The CDR3 DNA is TGTGCCATCGGCGAGCTGGCGGGAGGCTACACCTTC.

This clone was seen only a few times. V usage is TRBV6-5 and J usage is TRBJ1-2, with D possibly matching TRBD1 (5 bases). Germline-derived CDR1 and CDR2 are MNHEY and SVGAGI. Trimming removed 6 bases from V and 5 bases from J, with 13 bases in between. The CDR3 is made up of 13 amino acids. The CDR3 DNA sequence: TGTGCCAGCAGGCAAGCAGGGCATTATGGCTACACCTTC. This translates into CASRQAGHYGYTF.

V is TRBV4-1 and J is TRBJ2-3; maybe TRBD2 (6 bases). CDR3 size: 14 residues. The V gene lost 4 bases and the J gene lost 9 bases, with 17 bases spanning the gap. The germline CDR1 and CDR2 sequences are MGHRA and YSYEKL. CDR3 DNA: TGCGCCAGCAGCCCAGGCCTATTCGCGGGGACGCAGTATTTT. The encoded protein is CASSPGLFAGTQYF.

The gene calls are TRBV29-1 and TRBJ2-3; D not resolved. Germline loops: CDR1 SQVTM, CDR2 ANQGSEA. This CDR3 comprises 12 residues. Trimming removed 4 bases from V and 0 bases from J, with 5 bases in between. In DNA, the CDR3 is TGCAGCGTTGTAGCTAGCACAGATACGCAGTATTTT. This encodes CSVVASTDTQYF.

The J gene is TRBJ2-1, the V gene TRBV4-1; no definite D call. Trimming took off 3 bases at V and 5 bases at J, with 8 bases between the two ends. CDR3 length: 13 residues. Germline values: CDR1 MGHRA, CDR2 YSYEKL. The CDR3 sequence: CASSHSLHNEQFF. The CDR3 DNA sequence: TGCGCCAGCAGCCATTCACTCCACAATGAGCAGTTCTTC.

The genes are TRBV6-5 and TRBJ2-7; 8 nucleotides line up with TRBD1. The germline V gene has CDR1 MNHEY and CDR2 SVGAGI. The CDR3 runs to 12 residues. With 6 bases clipped from V and 6 bases from J, the junction kept 4 bases outside the gene matches. CDR3 protein: CASSRTGSEQYF. For the CDR3, the DNA is TGTGCCAGCAGCCGGACAGGGTCCGAGCAGTACTTC.